This is a list of T cell receptor beta chains from one sample in a study of blood T cells in healthy people across ages. TCRdb called the 5' RACE reads again in MiXCR, with one record for every CDR3 protein. The sample contains approximately 800,000 distinct CDR3 sequences, 20% to 30% of which appear only once. These sequences were also reported in another study, on T cells of mothers and their children.

What was sequenced was blood. All receptors derive from a boy between 10 and 17 years old in good health. Each CDR3 is given without its conserved first and last residue. The order of the fields is V gene, CDR3 protein.

TRBV20-1 SAGVGVAQY
TRBV15 ATSSFRTEKTQY
TRBV15 ATSRRTFSDTEAF
TRBV15 ATSFSRATSAISNEQF
TRBV7-3 ASSPKAGFSDTQY
TRBV10-3 AISQSRNEQY
TRBV20-1 SARESLGPQAQH
TRBV2 ASRPEPHEQY
TRBV7-3 ASRSGVTGELF
TRBV5-1 ASSLSGRVSSPGYT
TRBV4-3 ASSHIGTGYMVGYT
TRBV3-1 ASSQVWRGEPFQETQY
TRBV20-1 SAREQPDYEQY
TRBV7-9 ASSFYTGRAF
TRBV4-3 ASSQDRAGWDTQY
TRBV14 ASSQVIGEQY
TRBV29-1 SVDSRTGGEKLF
TRBV20-1 SAMGQGKNIQY
TRBV29-1 SVRTGGTTEAF
TRBV5-8 ASSFATADGYT
TRBV30 AWRGEVANQPQH
TRBV20-1 SAREEGSGTLYEQY
TRBV29-1 SVEDQDRKNYGYT
TRBV29-1 SASQQGRVEQY
TRBV24-1 ATSDLNNEQF
TRBV6-6 ASSPRPGAIAKNIQY
TRBV10-2 ASRGTELMNTEAF
TRBV15 ATSTERGLNNEQF
TRBV4-3 ASSQDRQEGEKLF